These T cell receptor beta chains were read from a single sample in a study of chemoradiotherapy in HPV16-positive cancers. Repertoires were generated with immunoSEQ multiplex PCR, while TCRdb's copy carries only in-frame clones and drops some. The sample includes about 30,000 clones, around 90% of them seen just once. The sequencing here drew on blood, taken from a patient who underwent chemoradiotherapy. The receptors were sampled from a human donor with HPV-associated anogenital cancer. The CDR3 runs from the conserved cysteine through the conserved F or W. D genes are given only for firm matches. Clone size is not always given. Where it is, it says once, few, many or a class for expanded clones.

v_gene	j_gene	d_gene	abundance	CDR3nt	CDR3aa
TRBV5-6	TRBJ2-3	-	-	TGTGCCAGCAGCTCGGGACACAGCACAGATACGCAGTATTTT	CASSSGHSTDTQYF
TRBV10-3	TRBJ2-7	-	-	TGTGCCATCAGTGAGGGACTTAGAGGGGGTTCCGAGCAGTACTTC	CAISEGLRGGSEQYF
TRBV29-1	TRBJ1-1	-	-	TGCAGCGTTGAAGATCAGTGGGGCACTGAAGCTTTCTTT	CSVEDQWGTEAFF
TRBV30	TRBJ1-2	-	-	TGTGCCTGGAGTCGGGGGGACTATGGCTACACCTTC	CAWSRGDYGYTF
TRBV7-2	TRBJ2-3	TRBD2	few	TGTGCCAGCAGCTTTCTAGCGGGGGGGCGGGCAGATACGCAGTATTTT	CASSFLAGGRADTQYF
TRBV9	TRBJ2-5	-	once	TGTGCCAGCAGCGTAGCCACAGAGAATATAGACCAAGAGACCCAGTACTTC	CASSVATENIDQETQYF
TRBV5-4	TRBJ2-2	TRBD1	-	TGTGCCAGCAGTCCCCGACAGGGGGCCACCGGGGAGCTGTTTTTT	CASSPRQGATGELFF
TRBV10-1	TRBJ1-2	-	-	TGCGCCAGCAGTGAGCCCCCGGACAGAACTAACTATGGCTACACCTTC	CASSEPPDRTNYGYTF
TRBV28	TRBJ1-4	-	-	TGTGCCAGCAGTTTTCGGAGGGGTGAAAAACTGTTTTTT	CASSFRRGEKLFF
TRBV5-8	TRBJ2-2	-	once	TGTGCCAGCAGCGGTTACGGGCAGTTGGGTCGCGCCGGGGAGCTGTTTTTT	CASSGYGQLGRAGELFF
TRBV6-6	TRBJ2-2	TRBD2	-	TGTGCCAGCAGCGTCCTTGCGGGGGGGCAGTCCGGGGAGCTGTTTTTT	CASSVLAGGQSGELFF
TRBV6-6	TRBJ1-2	-	-	TGTGCCAGCAGTTACTCAGGGCAGGACGGGGCTGGCTACACCTTC	CASSYSGQDGAGYTF
TRBV5-8	TRBJ2-2	-	-	TGTGCCAGCAGCTCCAGTAACACCGGGGAGCTGTTTTTT	CASSSSNTGELFF
TRBV7-8	TRBJ1-2	TRBD1	-	TGTGCCAGCAGCTTAGCGGGGATGGGACAGGGTGCTTTTGGCTACACCTTC	CASSLAGMGQGAFGYTF
TRBV13	TRBJ2-5	-	-	TGTGCCAGCAGCTTACAGGGGTATGGGCAAGAGACCCAGTACTTC	CASSLQGYGQETQYF
TRBV11-1	TRBJ1-4	TRBD1	few	TGTGCCAGCAGTCCCGAGGACAGGAGTAATGAAAAACTGTTTTTT	CASSPEDRSNEKLFF
TRBV5-5	TRBJ1-5	-	-	TGTGCCAGCAAACCGGGTTGGGGGAATCAGCCCCAGCATTTT	CASKPGWGNQPQHF
TRBV5-4	TRBJ2-5	TRBD2	-	TGTGCCAGCAGCGGAACTAGCGGGAGCCTGGAGACCCAGTACTTC	CASSGTSGSLETQYF
TRBV2	TRBJ1-2	-	-	TGTGCCAGCACCCAAAGGACAGATAACTATGGCTACACCTTC	CASTQRTDNYGYTF
TRBV25-1	TRBJ2-1	-	once	TGTGCCACCAGGGGGGGCTACAATGAGCAGTTCTTC	CATRGGYNEQFF
TRBV19	TRBJ1-1	-	-	TGTGCCAGTAGTGGAGGACCTTACACTGAAGCTTTCTTT	CASSGGPYTEAFF
TRBV6-1	TRBJ1-2	-	-	TGTGCCAGCAGTGAAGTTGGGGGTCGGGACTATGGCTACACCTTC	CASSEVGGRDYGYTF
TRBV28	TRBJ2-2	-	-	TGTGCCAGCAGTTTATTTTGGACCGGGAGTAACACCGGGGAGCTGTTTTTT	CASSLFWTGSNTGELFF
TRBV5-1	TRBJ2-2	-	-	TGCGCCAGCAGCTTGTTGCGGAGCGCCGGGGAGCTGTTTTTT	CASSLLRSAGELFF
TRBV10-3	TRBJ1-4	-	-	TGTGCCATCAGTGGCGAGGGCCGGAAACTGTTTTTT	CAISGEGRKLFF
TRBV23-1	TRBJ2-3	-	-	TGCGCCCATGGGGCGGGGAGCACAGATACGCAGTATTTT	CAHGAGSTDTQYF
TRBV6-6	TRBJ2-5	-	-	TGTGCCAGCAGTACAGCCCAAGAGACCCAGTACTTC	CASSTAQETQYF
TRBV7-2	TRBJ2-2	TRBD2	-	TGTGCCAGCAGATCTAGCGGGGGGGCCGCCGGGGAGCTGTTTTTT	CASRSSGGAAGELFF
TRBV30	TRBJ2-7	TRBD1	-	TGTGCCTGGAGATCCCGACAGGGTGTATCCTACGAGCAGTACTTC	CAWRSRQGVSYEQYF
TRBV4-3	TRBJ1-6	TRBD1	-	TGCGCCAGCAGCCCGGCCCCCGGGACAGATAATTCACCCCTCCACTTT	CASSPAPGTDNSPLHF
TRBV5-1	TRBJ2-7	-	-	TGCGCCAGCAGCCCCCTGGACGGCCCCGAGCAGTACTTC	CASSPLDGPEQYF
TRBV5-1	TRBJ2-7	TRBD2	-	TGCGCCAGCAGCACTCCGGGACTAGCGGGAGACGAGCAGTACTTC	CASSTPGLAGDEQYF
TRBV5-1	TRBJ1-5	-	-	TGCGCCAGCAGCCCAGACACTAATCAGCCCCAGCATTTT	CASSPDTNQPQHF
TRBV28	TRBJ1-5	-	-	TGTGCCAGCAGTTTACCCCCCGCGATGGGCAATCAGCCCCAGCATTTT	CASSLPPAMGNQPQHF
TRBV4-1	TRBJ2-2	-	medium-sized	TGCGCCAGCAGCCCTACCCAACTAGCTTTTAACGCGAACACCGGGGAGCTGTTTTTT	CASSPTQLAFNANTGELFF
TRBV7-2	TRBJ1-5	TRBD1	-	TGTGCCAGCAGCTTGACGACGTTTCCGGGACAGGTTTCTAAGCCCCAGCATTTT	CASSLTTFPGQVSKPQHF
TRBV7-2	TRBJ2-5	TRBD2	once	TGTGCCAGCAGCTTAGCGCTAGGCGGGGGACAAGAGACCCAGTACTTC	CASSLALGGGQETQYF
TRBV28	TRBJ2-5	-	-	TGTGCCAGCAGTTTAGGGGGGCGGGAGACCCAGTACTTC	CASSLGGRETQYF
TRBV12-2	TRBJ1-5	-	-	TGTGCAAGTCGGCCCTTCCGGTATAGCAATCAGCCCCAGCATTTT	CASRPFRYSNQPQHF
TRBV10-3	TRBJ1-4	-	once	TGTGCCATCAGTAACCTGACCCACCCCGAAAAACTGTTTTTT	CAISNLTHPEKLFF
TRBV2	TRBJ2-6	-	-	TGTGCCAGCAGTGAAATAGGGGCTGGGGCCAACGTCCTGACTTTC	CASSEIGAGANVLTF
TRBV7-9	TRBJ2-1	TRBD2	once	TGTGCCAGCAGCCCATGGACTAGCTCGAGCTCCTACAATGAGCAGTTCTTC	CASSPWTSSSSYNEQFF
TRBV28	TRBJ1-1	-	-	TGTGCCAGCAGTTTATATTTCGACAGTCTCAGTGGGGACACTGAAGCTTTCTTT	CASSLYFDSLSGDTEAFF
TRBV28	TRBJ2-3	-	-	TGTGCCAGCAGTTTGCAGGGGCCAGATACGCAGTATTTT	CASSLQGPDTQYF
TRBV4-1	TRBJ1-1	TRBD1	-	TGCGCCAGCAGCCCTGGACAGGGACCAATGAACACTGAAGCTTTCTTT	CASSPGQGPMNTEAFF
TRBV19	TRBJ2-2	-	-	TGTGCCAGTAGTATAACGATTGCGAACACCGGGGAGCTGTTTTTT	CASSITIANTGELFF
TRBV4-3	TRBJ2-5	-	-	TGCGCCAGCTCCTATTCTGAGGGGTCAGAGACCCAGTACTTC	CASSYSEGSETQYF
TRBV6-5	TRBJ1-6	TRBD1	once	TGTGCCAGCAGATACCTAATAGGACAGGGATCACCCCTCCACTTT	CASRYLIGQGSPLHF
TRBV5-8	TRBJ2-7	-	-	TGTGCCAGCAGCTTTTTTACCGGGGGGCAGGACGAGCAGTACTTC	CASSFFTGGQDEQYF
TRBV7-2	TRBJ2-7	TRBD1	once	TGTGCCAGCAGCCCACGACCGGGACAGGGAAGTCGGCAGTACTTC	CASSPRPGQGSRQYF
TRBV10-3	TRBJ2-3	TRBD2	-	TGTGCCATCAGTGGGACTAGCGGGGGGTACACAGATACGCAGTATTTT	CAISGTSGGYTDTQYF
TRBV5-6	TRBJ2-7	TRBD1	once	TGTGCCAGCAGCACCGGACAGGGGTACGAGCAGTACTTC	CASSTGQGYEQYF
TRBV7-2	TRBJ2-5	-	-	TGTGCCAGCAGCCCAGGGGTCCAAGAGACCCAGTACTTC	CASSPGVQETQYF
TRBV15	TRBJ2-2	TRBD1	large	TGTGCCACCAGCAGCGGACAGGGGGCGTTCGGGGAGCTGTTTTTT	CATSSGQGAFGELFF
TRBV28	TRBJ1-2	TRBD1	-	TGTGCCAGCAGAGACAGGGGACAGGGCTATGGCTACACCTTC	CASRDRGQGYGYTF
TRBV29-1	TRBJ2-1	-	-	TGCAGCGTTGATGGGGTGACAGATCAAGAGAATGAGCAGTTCTTC	CSVDGVTDQENEQFF
TRBV5-1	TRBJ1-6	-	-	TGCGCCAGCAGCTTGGTCCGGGACAACAATTCACCCCTCCACTTT	CASSLVRDNNSPLHF
TRBV7-2	TRBJ1-4	-	-	TGTGCCAGCAGCCCCCTCCGAGGTGAAAAACTGTTTTTT	CASSPLRGEKLFF
TRBV6-5	TRBJ2-2	-	-	TGTGCCAGCAGAGGGACCACCGGGGAGCTGTTTTTT	CASRGTTGELFF